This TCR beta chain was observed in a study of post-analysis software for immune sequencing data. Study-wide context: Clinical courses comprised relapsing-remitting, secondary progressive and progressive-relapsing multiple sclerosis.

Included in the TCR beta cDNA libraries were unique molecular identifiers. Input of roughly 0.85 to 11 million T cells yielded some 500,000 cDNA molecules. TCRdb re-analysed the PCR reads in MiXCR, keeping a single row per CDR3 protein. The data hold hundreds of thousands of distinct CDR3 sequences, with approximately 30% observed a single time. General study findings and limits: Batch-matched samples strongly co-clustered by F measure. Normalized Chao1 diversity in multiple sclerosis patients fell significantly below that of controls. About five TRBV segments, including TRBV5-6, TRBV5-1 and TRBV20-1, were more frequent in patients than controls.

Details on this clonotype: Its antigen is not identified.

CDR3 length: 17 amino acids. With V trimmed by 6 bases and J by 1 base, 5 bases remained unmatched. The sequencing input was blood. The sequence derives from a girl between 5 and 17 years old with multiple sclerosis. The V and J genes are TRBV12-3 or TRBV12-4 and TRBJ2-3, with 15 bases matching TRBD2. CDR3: CASSRRTSGGGTDTQYF. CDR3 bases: TGTGCCAGCAGCCGGCGGACTAGCGGGGGGGGCACAGATACGCAGTATTTT.